The text below deals with one T cell receptor (beta chain). As yet, its antigen is unknown. The germline V gene encodes CDR1 SGHKS and CDR2 YYEKEE (reference sequence). CDR3 length: 15 amino acids. This entry comes from a study of human CD8 memory T cell subsets. Points from the study as a whole: Minimal repertoire overlap was seen between stem-like memory T cells and precursor exhausted T cells.

Generation of TCR beta libraries used UMI-labeled 5' RACE. TCRdb reworked the 5' RACE reads into one entry per CDR3 protein, no DNA. This repertoire includes roughly 7,000 distinct CDR3 sequences. Sequencing was done on a sample of CD8+ T cells from PBMCs. This TCR was sampled from a human donor in good health. This rearrangement joins TRBV5-5 to TRBJ2-3; the D call of TRBD1 rests on TCRdb alone, since no DNA is present to check it. Here the CDR3 reads CASSLAQGVRDTQYF.